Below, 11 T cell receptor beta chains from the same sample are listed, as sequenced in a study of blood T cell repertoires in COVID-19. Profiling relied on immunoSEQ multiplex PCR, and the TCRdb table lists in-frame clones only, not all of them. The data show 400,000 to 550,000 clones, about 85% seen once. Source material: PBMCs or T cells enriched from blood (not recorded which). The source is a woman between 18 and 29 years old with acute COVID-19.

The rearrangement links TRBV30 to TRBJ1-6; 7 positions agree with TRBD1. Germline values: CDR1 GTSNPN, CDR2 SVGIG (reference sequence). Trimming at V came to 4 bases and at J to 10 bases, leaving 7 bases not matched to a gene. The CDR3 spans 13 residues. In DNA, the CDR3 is TGTGCCTGGACTGGACAGGCGGGATCACCCCTCCACTTT. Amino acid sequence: CAWTGQAGSPLHF.

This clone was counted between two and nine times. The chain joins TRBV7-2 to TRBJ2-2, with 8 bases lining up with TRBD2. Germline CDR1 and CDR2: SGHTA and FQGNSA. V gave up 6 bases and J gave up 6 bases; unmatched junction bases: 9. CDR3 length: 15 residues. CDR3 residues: CASRQASGRPGELFF. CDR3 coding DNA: TGTGCCAGCAGGCAAGCCAGCGGGAGACCCGGGGAGCTGTTTTTT. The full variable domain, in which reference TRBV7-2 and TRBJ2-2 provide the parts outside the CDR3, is GAGVSQSPSNKVTEKGKDVELRCDPISGHTALYWYRQSLGQGLEFLIYFQGNSAPDKSGLPSDRFSAERTGGSVSTLTIQRTQQEDSAVYLCASRQASGRPGELFFGEGSRLTVL.

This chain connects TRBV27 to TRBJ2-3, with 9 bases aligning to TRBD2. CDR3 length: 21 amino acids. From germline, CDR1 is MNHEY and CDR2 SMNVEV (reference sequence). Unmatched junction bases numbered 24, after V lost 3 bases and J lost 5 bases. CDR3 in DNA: TGTGCCAGCAGTTTCCAATTCCCGACCACCCCCGATAGCGGGAGTAGAGATACGCAGTATTTT. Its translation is CASSFQFPTTPDSGSRDTQYF.

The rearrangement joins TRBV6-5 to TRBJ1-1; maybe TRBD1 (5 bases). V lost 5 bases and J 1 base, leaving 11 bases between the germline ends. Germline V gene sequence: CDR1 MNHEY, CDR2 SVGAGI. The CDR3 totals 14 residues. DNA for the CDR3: TGTGCCAGCAGTCGGGGGGGGACGAACACTGAAGCTTTCTTT. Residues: CASSRGGTNTEAFF.

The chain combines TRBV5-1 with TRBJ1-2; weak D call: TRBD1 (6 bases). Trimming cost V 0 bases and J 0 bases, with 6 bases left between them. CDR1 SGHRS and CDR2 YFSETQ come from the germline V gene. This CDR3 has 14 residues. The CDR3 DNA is TGCGCCAGCAGCTTGGAGGGGGCTAACTATGGCTACACCTTC. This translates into CASSLEGANYGYTF.

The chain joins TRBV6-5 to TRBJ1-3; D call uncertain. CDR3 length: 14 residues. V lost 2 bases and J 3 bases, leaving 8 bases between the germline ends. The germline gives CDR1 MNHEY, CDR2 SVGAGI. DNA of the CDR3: TGTGCCAGCAGTTACAGAGGGTATGGAAACACCATATATTTT. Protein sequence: CASSYRGYGNTIYF.

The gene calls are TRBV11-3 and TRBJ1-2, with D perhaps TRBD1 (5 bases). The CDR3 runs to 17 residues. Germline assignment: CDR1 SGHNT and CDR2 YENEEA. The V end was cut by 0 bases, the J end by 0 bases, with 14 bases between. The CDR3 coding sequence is TGTGCCAGCAGCTTAGATCGGACCAGGGTCCCTAACTATGGCTACACCTTC. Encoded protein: CASSLDRTRVPNYGYTF.

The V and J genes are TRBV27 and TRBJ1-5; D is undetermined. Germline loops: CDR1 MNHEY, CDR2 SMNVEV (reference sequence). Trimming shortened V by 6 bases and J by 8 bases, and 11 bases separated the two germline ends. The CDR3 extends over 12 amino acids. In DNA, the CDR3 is TGTGCCAGCAGCAAACCCGGGAAGCCCCAGCATTTT. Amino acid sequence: CASSKPGKPQHF.

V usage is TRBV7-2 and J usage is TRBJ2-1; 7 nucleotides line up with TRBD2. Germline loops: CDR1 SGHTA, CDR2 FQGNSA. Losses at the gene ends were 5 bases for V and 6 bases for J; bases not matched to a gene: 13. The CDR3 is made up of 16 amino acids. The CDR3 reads CASSALGGTILNEQFF. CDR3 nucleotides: TGTGCCAGCAGCGCTCTGGGAGGGACTATTCTCAATGAGCAGTTCTTC.

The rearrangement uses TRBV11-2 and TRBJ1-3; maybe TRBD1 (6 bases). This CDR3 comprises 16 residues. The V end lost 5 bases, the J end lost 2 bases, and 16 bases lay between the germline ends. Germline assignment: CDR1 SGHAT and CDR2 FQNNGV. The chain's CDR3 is CASSLIRGAPGNTIYF. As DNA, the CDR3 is TGTGCCAGCAGCCTGATCAGGGGAGCCCCTGGAAACACCATATATTTT.

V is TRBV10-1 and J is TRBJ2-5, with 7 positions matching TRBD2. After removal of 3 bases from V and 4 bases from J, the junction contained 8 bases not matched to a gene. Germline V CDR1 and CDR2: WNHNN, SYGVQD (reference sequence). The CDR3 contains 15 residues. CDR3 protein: CASSDPSKRGETQYF. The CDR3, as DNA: TGCGCCAGCAGTGATCCATCAAAGCGGGGAGAGACCCAGTACTTC.